The 26 T cell receptor beta chains listed next were all sequenced from one sample in a study of shared clonotypes between healthy human individuals. Here immunoSEQ multiplex PCR was the method, and the copy in TCRdb shows in-frame clones only, minus some. Seen here are 450,000 to 500,000 clones, about 78% observed once, and the top ten hold about 12%. The specimen sequenced was PBMCs. The receptors derive from a middle-aged woman in good health. Some clones in this sample may be carry-over from other donors' samples.

The chain carries TRBV11-1 and TRBJ2-1, with 8 bases matching TRBD2. V lost 1 base to trimming and J lost 4 bases; unmatched junction nucleotides: 9. This CDR3 is 17 amino acids long. Germline V gene sequence: CDR1 SGHAT, CDR2 FQDESV (reference sequence). The CDR3 DNA reads TGTGCCAGCAGCTTAGATTATGCAGCGGGAGCATACAATGAGCAGTTCTTC. Residues: CASSLDYAAGAYNEQFF.

This clone was seen a single time. The chain recombines TRBV29-1 with TRBJ2-7; 7 bases are shared with TRBD1. CDR1 is SQVTM, CDR2 ANQGSEA, per germline. V lost 4 bases, J lost 5 bases, and 5 bases stayed unmatched. This CDR3 spans 12 amino acids. In DNA form, the CDR3 reads TGCAGCGTTGGGGACAGCTGGGACGAGCAGTACTTC. This gives the protein CSVGDSWDEQYF.

V gene TRBV2 combines with J gene TRBJ2-5; D is undetermined. The end of the DNA fits TRBJ2-7 better, so the J call may be wrong. The CDR3 spans 14 residues. Germline-derived CDR1 and CDR2 are SNHLY and FYNNEI. The CDR3, as DNA: TGTGCCAGCACCCCAGGTGGGATCTCCTACGAGCAGTACTTC. Protein sequence: CASTPGGISYEQYF.

The rearrangement joins TRBV7-6 to TRBJ1-1; D may be TRBD1 (5 bases). The CDR3 loop spans 13 amino acids. The germline CDR1 and CDR2 sequences are SGHVS and FNYEAQ. V was clipped by 2 bases and J by 5 bases, with 9 bases between them. The CDR3 bases are TGTGCCAGCAGCTTAACGGGGGGGACTGAAGCTTTCTTT. Amino acid sequence: CASSLTGGTEAFF.

The V call is TRBV5-1, the J call TRBJ2-2; D call uncertain. This CDR3 contains 12 residues. Germline V gene sequence: CDR1 SGHRS, CDR2 YFSETQ. The germline V and J ends were trimmed by 5 bases and 3 bases, with 5 bases remaining between them. The CDR3 DNA reads TGCGCCAGCAGACGAGACACCGGGGAGCTGTTTTTT. This encodes CASRRDTGELFF.

CDR3 DNA: TGTGCCATCAGAACAGCTGCCACCTTCTATGGCTACACCTTC. Amino acid sequence: CAIRTAATFYGYTF. This chain links TRBV10-3 with TRBJ1-2, with no clear D. V gave up 6 bases and J gave up 4 bases, with 15 bases separating them. Germline lookup yields CDR1 ENHRY and CDR2 SYGVKD. CDR3 length: 14 residues.

V gene TRBV4-3 combines with J gene TRBJ2-7, with 9 bases that match TRBD2. The CDR3 length is 14 residues. The germline CDR1 and CDR2 sequences are LGHNA and YSLEER. With V trimmed by 5 bases and J by 1 base, 3 bases remained unmatched. Written as DNA, the CDR3 is TGCGCCAGCAGCTACCTAGCGGGATCCTACGAGCAGTACTTC. Translation: CASSYLAGSYEQYF.

This chain uses TRBV27 with TRBJ2-7; D is undetermined. The CDR3 covers 16 residues. Trimming took off 5 bases at V and 2 bases at J, with 19 bases between the two ends. The germline gives CDR1 MNHEY, CDR2 SMNVEV (reference sequence). The CDR3 nucleotides read TGTGCCAGCAGTATGAGACCTACCTGGGCCACCTACGAGCAGTACTTC. This encodes CASSMRPTWATYEQYF.

J is TRBJ2-1 and V is TRBV7-8; D gene uncertain. Between the trimmed V and J ends, which lost 6 bases and 8 bases, there was a span of 8 bases. There are 11 residues in the CDR3. The V gene's germline CDR1 is SGHVS and CDR2 FQNEAQ. CDR3 in DNA: TGTGCCAGCAGTCCCTTTGATGAGCAGTTCTTC. Encoded protein: CASSPFDEQFF.

The V and J genes are TRBV28 and TRBJ1-2; D perhaps matches TRBD1 (5 bases). Per the germline V gene, CDR1 is MDHEN and CDR2 is SYDVKM. This CDR3 comprises 12 residues. V shed 6 bases and J shed 7 bases, with 12 bases lying between them. The CDR3 spells CASRRTGGGYTF. The CDR3 DNA reads as TGTGCCAGCAGAAGAACAGGCGGTGGCTACACCTTC.

The chain couples TRBV29-1 to TRBJ2-7, with a tentative D call TRBD2 (5 bases). Per germline, CDR1 SQVTM and CDR2 ANQGSEA. Trimming removed 4 bases from V and 2 bases from J, with 9 bases in between. The CDR3 is 12 amino acids. Written as DNA, the CDR3 is TGCAGCGTTGGCCCTAGCACCTACGAGCAGTACTTC. It yields the protein CSVGPSTYEQYF.

The J gene is TRBJ2-2, the V gene TRBV5-8; possibly TRBD2 for D (6 bases). CDR3 size: 16 residues. V gave up 0 bases and J gave up 7 bases, with 16 bases separating them. CDR1 is SGHTS, CDR2 YDEGEE, per germline. CDR3 nucleotides: TGTGCCAGCAGCTTGGCCGGTCGGGAGCGTCTCGGGGAGCTGTTTTTT. Its translation: CASSLAGRERLGELFF. Variable domain in full (rest from reference TRBV5-8 and TRBJ2-2): EAGVTQSPTHLIKTRGQQATLRCSPISGHTSVYWYQQALGLGLQFLLWYDEGEERNRGNFPPRFSGRQFPNYSSELNVNALELEDSALYLCASSLAGRERLGELFFGEGSRLTVL.

This chain joins TRBV11-2 and TRBJ2-1; perhaps D is TRBD1 or TRBD2 (5 bases each). The length of the CDR3 is 14 residues. Germline CDR1 reads SGHAT; CDR2 reads FQNNGV. Deletions cut 5 bases from V and 5 bases from J, with 13 bases between. The CDR3 coding sequence is TGTGCCAGCAGCCCGAGTACGGGGCACAATGAGCAGTTCTTC. Protein sequence: CASSPSTGHNEQFF.

The chain couples TRBV25-1 to TRBJ2-1, with 16 bases fitting TRBD2. The CDR3 runs to 16 residues. The trim removed 4 bases at V and 10 bases at J, leaving 7 bases unmatched. Germline CDR1 reads MGHDK; CDR2 reads SYGVNS. The CDR3 DNA is TGTGCCAGCAGTGCAACCGGGACTAGCGGGAGGGAGGAGCAGTTCTTC. It specifies CASSATGTSGREEQFF.

The chain joins TRBV18 to TRBJ2-1; TRBD2 matches 8 bases. V dropped 3 bases and J dropped 7; count of bases not matched to a gene: 2. Germline assignment: CDR1 KGHSH and CDR2 LQKENI. The CDR3 has 13 residues. CDR3 sequence (DNA): TGTGCCAGCTCACCCTCTAGCGGGAATGAGCAGTTCTTC. Its protein product is CASSPSSGNEQFF.

V gene TRBV18 combines with J gene TRBJ2-3; a possible D gene is TRBD1 (5 bases). The germline CDR1 and CDR2 sequences are KGHSH and LQKENI. Trimming stripped 3 bases from V and 0 bases from J, with 10 bases between. The CDR3 is 15 amino acids. CDR3 coding DNA: TGTGCCAGCTCACCGGGGCACAGGAGCACAGATACGCAGTATTTT. Its protein is CASSPGHRSTDTQYF. Full variable domain (remainder filled in from reference TRBV18 and TRBJ2-3): NAGVMQNPRHLVRRRGQEARLRCSPMKGHSHVYWYRQLPEEGLKFMVYLQKENIIDESGMPKERFSAEFPKEGPSILRIQQVVRGDSAAYFCASSPGHRSTDTQYFGPGTRLTVL.

The chain has TRBV11-2 and TRBJ2-6; D not certain. Germline V gene lookup returns CDR1 SGHAT and CDR2 FQNNGV. V gave up 3 bases and J gave up 4 bases, with 13 bases separating them. The CDR3 runs to 16 residues. The CDR3 DNA reads as TGTGCCAGCAGCTTCGTCTTAGGGTCCGGGGCCAACGTCCTGACTTTC. Protein sequence: CASSFVLGSGANVLTF.

The rearrangement uses TRBV6-1 and TRBJ1-6; D gene ambiguous. The CDR3 covers 11 residues. Germline V gene sequence: CDR1 MNHNS, CDR2 SASEGT. Trimming stripped 3 bases from V and 9 bases from J, with 3 bases between. The CDR3 protein is CASSEGSPLHF. The CDR3 DNA is TGTGCCAGCAGTGAGGGTTCACCCCTCCACTTT.

The gene calls are TRBV5-6 and TRBJ2-7, with 10 positions matching TRBD2. Germline V CDR1 and CDR2: SGHDT, YYEEEE. The J segment lost 2 bases and the V segment lost 4 bases, leaving 6 bases of the junction unmatched. The CDR3 sequence is 15 residues long. DNA for the CDR3: TGTGCCAGCAGCCAACTTAGCGGGAGGCCCTACGAGCAGTACTTC. Translated, it gives CASSQLSGRPYEQYF. Drawing the rest from reference TRBV5-6 and TRBJ2-7, the complete variable domain is DAGVTQSPTHLIKTRGQQVTLRCSPKSGHDTVSWYQQALGQGPQFIFQYYEEEERQRGNFPDRFSGHQFPNYSSELNVNALLLGDSALYLCASSQLSGRPYEQYFGPGTRLTVT.

The chain joins TRBV19 to TRBJ2-7, with 7 bases fitting TRBD1. V gave up 4 bases and J gave up 2 bases; unmatched junction bases: 11. Germline-derived CDR1 and CDR2 are LNHDA and SQIVND (reference sequence). CDR3 length equals 16 residues. CDR3 residues: CASSNGTASPAYEQYF. Here the CDR3 DNA reads TGTGCCAGTAGTAATGGGACAGCGTCGCCGGCCTACGAGCAGTACTTC.

This clone was recorded at least ten times. The chain links TRBV7-9 to TRBJ1-1; no clear D gene. Per germline, CDR1 SEHNR and CDR2 FQNEAQ (reference sequence). Trimming took off 1 base at V and 0 bases at J, with 12 bases between the two ends. The CDR3 spans 16 residues. In nucleotides, the CDR3 is TGTGCCAGCAGCTTAGGGGCTGGACGTCTGAACACTGAAGCTTTCTTT. Its protein is CASSLGAGRLNTEAFF.

The chain carries TRBV25-1 and TRBJ2-1; 11 nucleotides align to TRBD2. The V gene's germline CDR1 is MGHDK and CDR2 SYGVNS. The CDR3 runs to 15 residues. The J segment lost 7 bases and the V segment lost 5 bases, leaving 7 bases of the junction unmatched. DNA of the CDR3: TGTGCCAGCAGTATAGCGGGAGGGCCTCGGAATGAGCAGTTCTTC. This sequence encodes CASSIAGGPRNEQFF. The full variable domain, rest sourced from reference TRBV25-1 and TRBJ2-1, is EADIYQTPRYLVIGTGKKITLECSQTMGHDKMYWYQQDPGMELHLIHYSYGVNSTEKGDLSSESTVSRIRTEHFPLTLESARPSHTSQYLCASSIAGGPRNEQFFGPGTRLTVL.

The chain carries TRBV5-4 and TRBJ1-2; D is unclear. V lost 0 bases and J lost 5, with 8 bases in between. The germline CDR1 and CDR2 sequences are SGHNT and YYREEE (reference sequence). The CDR3 is 13 amino acids. The CDR3 region has the DNA TGTGCCAGCAGCTTGGCTGGTGGATATGGCTACACCTTC. Amino acids: CASSLAGGYGYTF.

There are a few counts of this clone. The V and J genes are TRBV18 and TRBJ2-2, with 9 bases aligning to TRBD1. CDR1 is KGHSH, CDR2 LQKENI, per germline. J was trimmed by 4 bases and V by 3 bases; bases with no gene match: 12. The CDR3 is made up of 18 amino acids. The CDR3 DNA is TGTGCCAGCTCACCCCAAAGTTACAGGGGGCAAGGCACCGGGGAGCTGTTTTTT. Encoded protein: CASSPQSYRGQGTGELFF.

This clone was recorded once. The chain combines TRBV7-9 with TRBJ2-3; D call uncertain. Germline V gives CDR1 SEHNR, CDR2 FQNEAQ (reference sequence). CDR3 length: 15 residues. The germline V and J ends were trimmed by 4 bases and 1 base, with 12 bases remaining between them. The CDR3 nucleotides read TGTGCCAGCAGCTCCAGAAGGGTCGGCACAGATACGCAGTATTTT. This gives the protein CASSSRRVGTDTQYF.

J is TRBJ2-7 and V is TRBV4-3; maybe TRBD1 (6 bases). The CDR3 spans 15 residues. Germline CDR1 and CDR2: LGHNA and YSLEER. Between the trimmed V and J ends, which lost 2 bases and 4 bases, there was a span of 15 bases. The CDR3 sequence is CASSQSVQDSYEQYF. The CDR3 DNA reads as TGCGCCAGCAGCCAATCCGTCCAGGACAGTTACGAGCAGTACTTC.